The clone carrying this TCR beta chain was detected a few times. As yet, its antigen is unknown. Averaging roughly 120 mL, one heparinised blood draw was given by each donor. Central memory, naive, regulatory and stem cell-like memory CD4+ cells were sorted by CD45RO/CCR7/CD25/CD127/CD95/CD27. These data come from a study of beta chain features in type 1 diabetes. Sequencing targeted expressed TCRB transcripts, as all isolated RNA had been reverse transcribed. The study sequenced naive, central memory and regulatory T cell samples to an average of about 3.57 million reads. Method: immunoSEQ multiplex PCR; TCRdb's copy keeps in-frame clones and lacks some. The table includes some 640,000 clones, around 15% detected once. V lost 6 bases and J 1 base, leaving 17 bases between the germline ends. This CDR3 contains 15 residues. From germline, CDR1 is SQVTM and CDR2 ANQGSEA. Overall study findings and caveats: Researchers report that Type 1 diabetes patients had moderately but significantly shorter TCRB CDR3s across all four CD4+ subsets. Cells with high TCR expression could be over-represented by cDNA sequencing.

Sequenced material: naive CD4+ T cells from blood. The sequence was collected from a man between 18 and 29 years old with type 1 diabetes. The rearrangement joins TRBV29-1 to TRBJ2-3; D remains ambiguous. The CDR3 region is CSVAGTPGRTDTQYF. The CDR3 nucleotides are TGCAGCGTAGCCGGTACCCCAGGACGCACAGATACGCAGTATTTT.